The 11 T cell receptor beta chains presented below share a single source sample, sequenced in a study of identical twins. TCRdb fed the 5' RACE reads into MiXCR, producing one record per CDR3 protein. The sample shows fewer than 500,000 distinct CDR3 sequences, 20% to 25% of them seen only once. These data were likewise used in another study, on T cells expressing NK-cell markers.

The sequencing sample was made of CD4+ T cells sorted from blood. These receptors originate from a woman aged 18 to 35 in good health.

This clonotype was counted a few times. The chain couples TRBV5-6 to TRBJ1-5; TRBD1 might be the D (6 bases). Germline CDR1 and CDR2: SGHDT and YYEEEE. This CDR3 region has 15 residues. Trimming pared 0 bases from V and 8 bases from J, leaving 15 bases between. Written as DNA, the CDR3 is TGTGCCAGCAGCTTGGCCGGGCAGGGGTACGAGCCCCAGCATTTT. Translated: CASSLAGQGYEPQHF. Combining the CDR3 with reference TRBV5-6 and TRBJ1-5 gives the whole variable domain DAGVTQSPTHLIKTRGQQVTLRCSPKSGHDTVSWYQQALGQGPQFIFQYYEEEERQRGNFPDRFSGHQFPNYSSELNVNALLLGDSALYLCASSLAGQGYEPQHFGDGTRLSIL.

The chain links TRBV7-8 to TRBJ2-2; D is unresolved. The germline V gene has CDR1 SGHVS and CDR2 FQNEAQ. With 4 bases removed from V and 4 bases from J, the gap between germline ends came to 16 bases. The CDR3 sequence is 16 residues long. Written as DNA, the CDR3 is TGTGCCAGCAGCTGGGGTGGATCGGGCACCACCGGGGAGCTGTTTTTT. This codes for CASSWGGSGTTGELFF.

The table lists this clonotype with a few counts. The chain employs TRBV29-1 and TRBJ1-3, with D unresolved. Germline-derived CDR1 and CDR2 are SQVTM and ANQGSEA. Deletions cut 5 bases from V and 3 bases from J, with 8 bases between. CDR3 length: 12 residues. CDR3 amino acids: CSVRGNGNTIYF. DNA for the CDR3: TGCAGCGTTCGGGGTAATGGAAACACCATATATTTT. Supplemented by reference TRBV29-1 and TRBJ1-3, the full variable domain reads SAVISQKPSRDICQRGTSLTIQCQVDSQVTMMFWYRQQPGQSLTLIATANQGSEATYESGFVIDKFPISRPNLTFSTLTVSNMSPEDSSIYLCSVRGNGNTIYFGEGSWLTVV.

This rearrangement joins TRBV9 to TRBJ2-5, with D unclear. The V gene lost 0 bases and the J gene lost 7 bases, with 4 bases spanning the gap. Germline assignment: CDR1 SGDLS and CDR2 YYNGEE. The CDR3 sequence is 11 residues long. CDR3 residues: CASSVGTTQYF. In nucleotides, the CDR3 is TGTGCCAGCAGCGTAGGGACGACCCAGTACTTC. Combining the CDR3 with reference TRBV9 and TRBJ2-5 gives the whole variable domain DSGVTQTPKHLITATGQRVTLRCSPRSGDLSVYWYQQSLDQGLQFLIQYYNGEERAKGNILERFSAQQFPDLHSELNLSSLELGDSALYFCASSVGTTQYFGPGTRLLVL.

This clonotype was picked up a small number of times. This CDR3 reads CASSSSQGPQETQYF. The CDR3 region has the DNA TGCGCCAGCAGCTCATCTCAGGGGCCGCAAGAGACCCAGTACTTC. This chain connects TRBV4-3 to TRBJ2-5, with D possibly TRBD1 on 6 matching bases. V was shortened by 5 bases and J by 2 bases, with 15 bases between the two germline ends. The CDR3 has 15 amino acids. Germline V gene lookup returns CDR1 LGHNA and CDR2 YSLEER.

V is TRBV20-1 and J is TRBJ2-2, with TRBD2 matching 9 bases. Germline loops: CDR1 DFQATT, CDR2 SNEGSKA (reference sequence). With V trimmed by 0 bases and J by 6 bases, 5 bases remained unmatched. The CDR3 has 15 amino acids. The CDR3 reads CSARDQRGAAGELFF. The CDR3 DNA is TGCAGTGCTAGAGATCAGCGGGGGGCCGCCGGGGAGCTGTTTTTT.

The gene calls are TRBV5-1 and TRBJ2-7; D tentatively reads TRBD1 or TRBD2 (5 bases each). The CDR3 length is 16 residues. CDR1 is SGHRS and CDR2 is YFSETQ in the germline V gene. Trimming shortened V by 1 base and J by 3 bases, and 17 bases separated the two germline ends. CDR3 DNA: TGCGCCAGCAGCTTGCTATTCGGGACCGAATTCTACGAGCAGTACTTC. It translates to CASSLLFGTEFYEQYF. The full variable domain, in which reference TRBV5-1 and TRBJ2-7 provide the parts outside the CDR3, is KAGVTQTPRYLIKTRGQQVTLSCSPISGHRSVSWYQQTPGQGLQFLFEYFSETQRNKGNFPGRFSGRQFSNSRSEMNVSTLELGDSALYLCASSLLFGTEFYEQYFGPGTRLTVT.

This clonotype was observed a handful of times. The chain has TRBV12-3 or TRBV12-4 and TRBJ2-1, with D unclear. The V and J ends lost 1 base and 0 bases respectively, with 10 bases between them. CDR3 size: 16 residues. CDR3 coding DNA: TGTGCCAGCAGTTTAGGGCCCACCAGCTCCTACAATGAGCAGTTCTTC. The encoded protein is CASSLGPTSSYNEQFF.

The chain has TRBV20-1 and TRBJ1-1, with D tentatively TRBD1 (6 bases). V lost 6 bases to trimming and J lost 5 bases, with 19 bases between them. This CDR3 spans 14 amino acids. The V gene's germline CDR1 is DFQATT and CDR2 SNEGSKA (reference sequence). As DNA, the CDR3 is TGCAGTGCGAGAAGTACAGGGAGAGGAACTGAAGCTTTCTTT. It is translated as CSARSTGRGTEAFF.

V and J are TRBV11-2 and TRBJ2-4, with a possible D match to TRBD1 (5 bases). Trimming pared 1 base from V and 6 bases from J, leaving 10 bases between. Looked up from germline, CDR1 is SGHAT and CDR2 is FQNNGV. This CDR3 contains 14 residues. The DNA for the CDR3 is TGTGCCAGCAGCTTAGTCCCAGGGATAAACATTCAGTACTTC. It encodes CASSLVPGINIQYF.

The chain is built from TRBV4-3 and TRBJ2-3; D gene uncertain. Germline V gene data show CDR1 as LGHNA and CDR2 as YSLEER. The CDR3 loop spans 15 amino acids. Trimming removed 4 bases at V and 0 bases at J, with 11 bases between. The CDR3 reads CASSPSSSSTDTQYF. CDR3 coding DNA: TGCGCCAGCAGCCCCTCCAGTTCCAGCACAGATACGCAGTATTTT.